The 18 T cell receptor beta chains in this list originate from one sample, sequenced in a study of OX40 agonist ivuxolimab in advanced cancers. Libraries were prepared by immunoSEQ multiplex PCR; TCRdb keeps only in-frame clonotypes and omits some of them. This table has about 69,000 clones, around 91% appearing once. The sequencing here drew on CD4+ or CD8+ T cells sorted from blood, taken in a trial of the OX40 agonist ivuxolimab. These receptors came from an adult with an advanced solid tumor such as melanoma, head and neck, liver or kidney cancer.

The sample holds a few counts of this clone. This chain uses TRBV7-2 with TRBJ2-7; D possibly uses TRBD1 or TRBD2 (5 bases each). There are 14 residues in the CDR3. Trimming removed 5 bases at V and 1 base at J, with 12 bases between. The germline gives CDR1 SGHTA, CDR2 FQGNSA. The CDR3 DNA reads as TGTGCCAGCAGCGTCCGGGACGGGTCCTACGAGCAGTACTTC. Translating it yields CASSVRDGSYEQYF.

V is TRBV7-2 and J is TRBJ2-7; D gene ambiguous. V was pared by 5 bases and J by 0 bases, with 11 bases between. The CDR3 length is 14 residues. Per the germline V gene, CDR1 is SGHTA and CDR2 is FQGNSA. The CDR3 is CASSPSRNSYEQYF. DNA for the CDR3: TGTGCCAGCAGCCCCTCGCGCAACTCCTACGAGCAGTACTTC.

DNA of the CDR3: TGTGCCAGCAGCGGGGGACATACCTACGAGCAGTACTTC. Protein sequence: CASSGGHTYEQYF. The rearrangement joins TRBV6-5 to TRBJ2-7, with D perhaps TRBD1 or TRBD2 (6 bases each). CDR1 and CDR2 (germline): MNHEY, SVGAGI. V was clipped by 6 bases and J by 2 bases, with 11 bases between them. The CDR3 runs to 13 residues.

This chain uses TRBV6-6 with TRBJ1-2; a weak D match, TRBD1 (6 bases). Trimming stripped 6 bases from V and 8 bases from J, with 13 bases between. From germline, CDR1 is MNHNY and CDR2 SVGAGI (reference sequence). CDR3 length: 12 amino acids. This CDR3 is CASRTRGLGYTF. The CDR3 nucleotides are TGTGCCAGCAGGACCCGGGGGCTCGGCTACACCTTC.

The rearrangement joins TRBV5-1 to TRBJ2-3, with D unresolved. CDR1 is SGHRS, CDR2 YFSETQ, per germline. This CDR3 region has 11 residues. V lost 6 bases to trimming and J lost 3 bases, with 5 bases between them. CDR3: CASTHTDTQYF. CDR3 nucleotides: TGCGCCAGCACGCATACAGATACGCAGTATTTT.

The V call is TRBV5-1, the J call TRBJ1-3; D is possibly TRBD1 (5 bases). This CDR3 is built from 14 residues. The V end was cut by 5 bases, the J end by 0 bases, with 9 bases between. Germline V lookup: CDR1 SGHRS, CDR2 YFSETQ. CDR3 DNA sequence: TGCGCCAGCAGTCGGGACGGCTCTGGAAACACCATATATTTT. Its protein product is CASSRDGSGNTIYF.

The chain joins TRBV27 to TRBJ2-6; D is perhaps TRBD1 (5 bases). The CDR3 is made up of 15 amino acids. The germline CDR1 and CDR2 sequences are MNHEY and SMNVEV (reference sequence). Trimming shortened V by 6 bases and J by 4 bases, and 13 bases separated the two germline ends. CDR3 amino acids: CASSLVGLGANVLTF. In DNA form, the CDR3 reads TGTGCCAGCAGCCTTGTGGGGCTGGGGGCCAACGTCCTGACTTTC.

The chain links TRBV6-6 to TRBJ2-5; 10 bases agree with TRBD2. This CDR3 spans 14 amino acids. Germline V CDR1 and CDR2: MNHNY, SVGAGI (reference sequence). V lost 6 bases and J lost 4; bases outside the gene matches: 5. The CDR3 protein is CASSKTSGPETQYF. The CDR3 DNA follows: TGTGCCAGCAGCAAGACTAGCGGGCCAGAGACCCAGTACTTC.

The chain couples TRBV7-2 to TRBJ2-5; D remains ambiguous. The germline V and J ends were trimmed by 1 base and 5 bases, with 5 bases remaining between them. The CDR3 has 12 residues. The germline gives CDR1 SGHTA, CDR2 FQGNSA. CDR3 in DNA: TGTGCCAGCAGCTTAGGTATCGAGACCCAGTACTTC. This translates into CASSLGIETQYF.

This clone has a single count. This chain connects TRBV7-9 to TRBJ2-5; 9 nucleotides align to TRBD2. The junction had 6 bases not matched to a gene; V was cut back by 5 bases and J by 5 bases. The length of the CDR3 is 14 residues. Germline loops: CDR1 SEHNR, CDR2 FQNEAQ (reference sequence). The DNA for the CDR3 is TGTGCCAGCAGCCCGGGACTAGCAGTCGAGACCCAGTACTTC. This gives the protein CASSPGLAVETQYF.

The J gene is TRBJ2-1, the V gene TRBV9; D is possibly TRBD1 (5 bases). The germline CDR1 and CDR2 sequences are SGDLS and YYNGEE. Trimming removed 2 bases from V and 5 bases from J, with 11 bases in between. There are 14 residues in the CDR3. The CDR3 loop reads CASSVRVRDNEQFF. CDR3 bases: TGTGCCAGCAGCGTCAGGGTCAGGGACAATGAGCAGTTCTTC. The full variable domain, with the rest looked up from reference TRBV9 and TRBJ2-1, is DSGVTQTPKHLITATGQRVTLRCSPRSGDLSVYWYQQSLDQGLQFLIQYYNGEERAKGNILERFSAQQFPDLHSELNLSSLELGDSALYFCASSVRVRDNEQFFGPGTRLTVL.

The CDR3 spells CASSTREGGETQYF. The DNA for the CDR3 is TGTGCCAGCAGCACCCGGGAGGGCGGTGAGACCCAGTACTTC. This chain joins TRBV11-3 and TRBJ2-5; TRBD2 matches at 8 bases. V shed 5 bases and J 5 bases; nucleotides not matched to a gene: 7. Germline values: CDR1 SGHNT, CDR2 YENEEA. The CDR3 sequence is 14 residues long.

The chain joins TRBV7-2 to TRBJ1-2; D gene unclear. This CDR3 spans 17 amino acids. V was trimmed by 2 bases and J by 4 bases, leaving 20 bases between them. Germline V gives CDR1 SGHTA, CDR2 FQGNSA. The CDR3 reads CASSLNPLPIIFYGYTF. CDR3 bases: TGTGCCAGCAGCTTAAACCCCCTCCCTATTATTTTCTATGGCTACACCTTC.

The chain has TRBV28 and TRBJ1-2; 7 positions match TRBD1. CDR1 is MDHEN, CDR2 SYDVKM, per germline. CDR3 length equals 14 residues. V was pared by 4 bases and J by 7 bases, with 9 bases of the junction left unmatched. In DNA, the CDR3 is TGTGCCAGCAGTTCACTTACAGGGGCATTTGGCTACACCTTC. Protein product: CASSSLTGAFGYTF.

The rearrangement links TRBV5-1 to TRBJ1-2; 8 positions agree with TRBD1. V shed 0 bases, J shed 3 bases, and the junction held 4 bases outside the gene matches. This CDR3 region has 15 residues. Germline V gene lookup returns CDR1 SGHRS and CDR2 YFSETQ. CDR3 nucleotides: TGCGCCAGCAGCTTGGGACAGGGGCTTTACTATGGCTACACCTTC. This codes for CASSLGQGLYYGYTF.

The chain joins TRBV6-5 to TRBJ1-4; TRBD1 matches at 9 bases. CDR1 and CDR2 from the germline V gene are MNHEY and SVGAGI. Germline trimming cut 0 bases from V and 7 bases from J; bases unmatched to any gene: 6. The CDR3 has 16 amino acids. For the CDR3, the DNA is TGTGCCAGCAGTTACTCACTGGGACAGGGTGGTGAAAAACTGTTTTTT. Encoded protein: CASSYSLGQGGEKLFF.

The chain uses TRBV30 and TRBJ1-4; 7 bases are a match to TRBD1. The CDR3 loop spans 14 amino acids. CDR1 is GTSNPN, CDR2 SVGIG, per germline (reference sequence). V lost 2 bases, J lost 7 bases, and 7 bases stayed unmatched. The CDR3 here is CAWSKEGQPEKLFF. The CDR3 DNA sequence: TGTGCCTGGAGTAAAGAGGGACAGCCTGAAAAACTGTTTTTT.

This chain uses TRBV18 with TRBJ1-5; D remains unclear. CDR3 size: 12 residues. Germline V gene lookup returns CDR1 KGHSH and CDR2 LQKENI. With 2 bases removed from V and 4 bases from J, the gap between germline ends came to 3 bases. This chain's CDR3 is CASSPKNQPQHF. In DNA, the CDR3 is TGTGCCAGCTCACCAAAGAATCAGCCCCAGCATTTT.